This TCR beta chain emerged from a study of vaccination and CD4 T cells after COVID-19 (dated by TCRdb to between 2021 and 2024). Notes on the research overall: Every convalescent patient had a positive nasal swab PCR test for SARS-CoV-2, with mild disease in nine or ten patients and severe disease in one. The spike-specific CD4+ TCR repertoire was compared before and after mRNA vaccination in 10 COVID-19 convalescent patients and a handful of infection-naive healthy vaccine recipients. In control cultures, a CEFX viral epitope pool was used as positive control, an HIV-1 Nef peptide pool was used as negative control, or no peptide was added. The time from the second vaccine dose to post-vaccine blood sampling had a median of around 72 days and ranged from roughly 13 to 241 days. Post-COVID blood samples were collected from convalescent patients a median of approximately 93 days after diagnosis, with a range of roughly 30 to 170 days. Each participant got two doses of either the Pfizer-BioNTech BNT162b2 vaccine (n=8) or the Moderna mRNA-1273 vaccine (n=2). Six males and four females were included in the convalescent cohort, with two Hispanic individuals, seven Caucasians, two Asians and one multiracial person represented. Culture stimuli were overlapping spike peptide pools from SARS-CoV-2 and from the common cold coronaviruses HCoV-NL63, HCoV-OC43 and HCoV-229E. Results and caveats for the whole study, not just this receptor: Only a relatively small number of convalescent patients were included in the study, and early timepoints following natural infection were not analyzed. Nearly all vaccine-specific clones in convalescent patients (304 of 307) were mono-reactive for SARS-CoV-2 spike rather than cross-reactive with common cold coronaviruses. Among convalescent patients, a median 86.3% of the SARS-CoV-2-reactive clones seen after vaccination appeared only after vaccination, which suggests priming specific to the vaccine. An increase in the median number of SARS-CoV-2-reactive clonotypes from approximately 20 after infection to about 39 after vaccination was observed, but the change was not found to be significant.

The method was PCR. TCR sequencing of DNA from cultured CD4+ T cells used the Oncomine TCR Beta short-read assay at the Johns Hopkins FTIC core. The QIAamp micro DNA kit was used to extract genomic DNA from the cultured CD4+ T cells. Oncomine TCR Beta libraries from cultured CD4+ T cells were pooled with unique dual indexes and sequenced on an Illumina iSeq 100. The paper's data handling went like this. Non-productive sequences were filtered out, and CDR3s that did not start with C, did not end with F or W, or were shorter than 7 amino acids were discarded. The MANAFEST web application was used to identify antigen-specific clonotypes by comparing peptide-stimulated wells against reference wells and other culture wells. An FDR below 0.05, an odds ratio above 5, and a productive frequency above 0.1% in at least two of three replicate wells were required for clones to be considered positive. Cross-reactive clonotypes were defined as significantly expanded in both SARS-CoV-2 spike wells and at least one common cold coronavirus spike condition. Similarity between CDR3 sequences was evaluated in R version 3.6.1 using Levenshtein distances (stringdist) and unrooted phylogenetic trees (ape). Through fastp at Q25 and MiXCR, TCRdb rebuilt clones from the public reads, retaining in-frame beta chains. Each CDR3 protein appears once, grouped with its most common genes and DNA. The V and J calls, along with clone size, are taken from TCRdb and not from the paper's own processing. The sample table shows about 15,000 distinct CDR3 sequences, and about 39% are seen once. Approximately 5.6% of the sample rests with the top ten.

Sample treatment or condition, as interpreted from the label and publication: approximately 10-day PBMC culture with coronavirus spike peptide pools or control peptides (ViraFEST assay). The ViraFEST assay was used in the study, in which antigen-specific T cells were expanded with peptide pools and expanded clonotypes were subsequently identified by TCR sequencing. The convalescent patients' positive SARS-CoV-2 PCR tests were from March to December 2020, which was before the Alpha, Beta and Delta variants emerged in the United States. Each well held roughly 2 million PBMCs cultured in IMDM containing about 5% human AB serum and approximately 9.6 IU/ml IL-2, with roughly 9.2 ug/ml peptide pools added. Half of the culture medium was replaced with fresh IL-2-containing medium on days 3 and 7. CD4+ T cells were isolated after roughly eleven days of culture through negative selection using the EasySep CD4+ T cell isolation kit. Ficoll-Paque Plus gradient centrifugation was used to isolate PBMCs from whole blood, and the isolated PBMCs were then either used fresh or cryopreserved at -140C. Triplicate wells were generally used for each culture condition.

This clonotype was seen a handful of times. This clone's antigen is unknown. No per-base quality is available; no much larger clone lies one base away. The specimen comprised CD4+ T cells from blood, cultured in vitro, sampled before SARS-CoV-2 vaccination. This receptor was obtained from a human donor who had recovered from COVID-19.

Here the CDR3 is given as CASSTSTGSRYTF. The bases read TGTGCCAGCAGCACCTCGACAGGGTCTCGCTACACCTTC. The rearrangement combines TRBV2 with TRBJ1-2, and TRBD1 aligns with 7 junction nucleotides. The CDR3 numbers 13 residues from cysteine through phenylalanine. The read is trimmed to its CDR3 DNA, 39 bases read in frame from base 1. Sequences SNHLY (CDR1) and FYNNEI (CDR2) are obtained from the germline V gene. Trimming leaves V shorter by 6 bases and J shorter by 9 bases, with the junction holding 10 bases beyond the gene matches.